This is a list of T cell receptor beta chains from one sample in a study of T cell responses to AZD1222 COVID-19 vaccine. Here immunoSEQ multiplex PCR was the method, and the copy in TCRdb shows in-frame clones only, minus some. The table includes about 130,000 clones, just over 90% detected once. The source was peripheral blood, collected on day 0 of AZD1222 vaccination. These TCRs come from an adult in good health. Each CDR3 is given with its conserved first and last residue. D genes are given only for firm matches. Some rows mark clone size as missing; the rest say once, few, many or name a class of expanded clone.

abundance: NA; len: 18; v_gene: TRBV3-1/TRBV3-2; d_gene: NA; j_gene: TRBJ1-5; CDR3nt: TGTGCCAGCAGCCAAGGTAGTCAGCCCTACTATAGCAATCAGCCCCAGCATTTT; CDR3aa: CASSQGSQPYYSNQPQHF
abundance: NA; len: 13; v_gene: TRBV2; d_gene: TRBD1; j_gene: TRBJ1-6; CDR3nt: TGTGCCAGCTCGGACAGGGACTTTTCACCCCTCCACTTT; CDR3aa: CASSDRDFSPLHF
abundance: once; len: 16; v_gene: TRBV19; d_gene: NA; j_gene: TRBJ2-4; CDR3nt: TGTGCCAGTAGTATAGCAACCCGAGGGGCCAAAAACATTCAGTACTTC; CDR3aa: CASSIATRGAKNIQYF
abundance: once; len: 13; v_gene: TRBV28; d_gene: NA; j_gene: TRBJ1-6; CDR3nt: TGTGCCAGCGCCCTCGGCGGGCTTTCACCCCTCCACTTT; CDR3aa: CASALGGLSPLHF
abundance: NA; len: 14; v_gene: TRBV4-1; d_gene: NA; j_gene: TRBJ1-5; CDR3nt: TGCGCCAGCAGCCAAGTGACGGGGAATCAGCCCCAGCATTTT; CDR3aa: CASSQVTGNQPQHF
abundance: NA; len: 13; v_gene: TRBV10-3; d_gene: NA; j_gene: TRBJ1-1; CDR3nt: TGTGCCATCAGACCGGACCTGAACACTGAAGCTTTCTTT; CDR3aa: CAIRPDLNTEAFF
abundance: NA; len: 12; v_gene: TRBV4-1; d_gene: TRBD2; j_gene: TRBJ2-1; CDR3nt: TGCGCCAGCAGCCATTCCGGGGGGACGCAGTTCTTC; CDR3aa: CASSHSGGTQFF
abundance: NA; len: 13; v_gene: TRBV6-5; d_gene: TRBD1; j_gene: TRBJ1-2; CDR3nt: TGTGCCAGCAGAAGGCAGGGGGCTGGTGGCTACACCTTC; CDR3aa: CASRRQGAGGYTF
abundance: NA; len: 16; v_gene: TRBV19; d_gene: NA; j_gene: TRBJ2-7; CDR3nt: TGTGCCAGTAGTCTCCCCCCGGCAGGGCAGCGGGTCGAGCAGTACTTC; CDR3aa: CASSLPPAGQRVEQYF
abundance: NA; len: 15; v_gene: TRBV11-2; d_gene: NA; j_gene: TRBJ1-6; CDR3nt: TGTGCCAGCAGCTTAGTAGGGAGCTATAATTCACCCCTCCACTTT; CDR3aa: CASSLVGSYNSPLHF
abundance: NA; len: 15; v_gene: TRBV5-1; d_gene: TRBD2; j_gene: TRBJ2-5; CDR3nt: TGCGCCAGCAGCTTGGAACTAGCGGGGACCGGGACCCAGTACTTC; CDR3aa: CASSLELAGTGTQYF
abundance: NA; len: 11; v_gene: TRBV29-1; d_gene: NA; j_gene: TRBJ2-3; CDR3nt: TGCAGCGTTCCCGTTCCAGATACGCAGTATTTT; CDR3aa: CSVPVPDTQYF
abundance: once; len: 12; v_gene: TRBV5-6; d_gene: NA; j_gene: TRBJ1-2; CDR3nt: TGTGCCAGCAGCCCCGGGGGCTATGGCTACACCTTC; CDR3aa: CASSPGGYGYTF
abundance: NA; len: 14; v_gene: TRBV7-9; d_gene: NA; j_gene: TRBJ2-4; CDR3nt: TGTGCCAGCACCCTAAGATCGGGGGCCGACATTCAGTACTTC; CDR3aa: CASTLRSGADIQYF
abundance: NA; len: 17; v_gene: TRBV29-1; d_gene: NA; j_gene: TRBJ2-1; CDR3nt: TGCAGCGTGGACCTCGCGCTATTGAGGGGGGCGGTCAATGAGCAGTTCTTC; CDR3aa: CSVDLALLRGAVNEQFF
abundance: NA; len: 13; v_gene: TRBV12-5; d_gene: NA; j_gene: TRBJ1-1; CDR3nt: TGTGCTAGTTGGCAGGGAGCGAACACTGAAGCTTTCTTT; CDR3aa: CASWQGANTEAFF
abundance: NA; len: 19; v_gene: TRBV24-1; d_gene: TRBD1; j_gene: TRBJ1-3; CDR3nt: TGTGCCACCAGTGACGTTGTCGACAGGGGCTGGTTGTCTGGAAACACCATATATTTT; CDR3aa: CATSDVVDRGWLSGNTIYF
abundance: NA; len: 14; v_gene: TRBV30; d_gene: NA; j_gene: TRBJ1-1; CDR3nt: TGTGCCTGGGGTGGACAGCTCATGAACACTGAAGCTTTCTTT; CDR3aa: CAWGGQLMNTEAFF
abundance: NA; len: 16; v_gene: TRBV4-3; d_gene: TRBD1; j_gene: TRBJ1-2; CDR3nt: TGCGCCAGCAGCCAAGATTGGGGACAGGGGAGGGGTGGCTACACCTTC; CDR3aa: CASSQDWGQGRGGYTF
abundance: NA; len: 16; v_gene: TRBV11-2; d_gene: NA; j_gene: TRBJ2-3; CDR3nt: TGTGCCAGCAGCTTTCGGCGGTGGGGTAGCACAGATACGCAGTATTTT; CDR3aa: CASSFRRWGSTDTQYF
abundance: NA; len: 17; v_gene: TRBV11-3; d_gene: TRBD1; j_gene: TRBJ1-4; CDR3nt: TGTGCCAGCAGCTTCGGACAGGGAAGGGGGTTTAATGAAAAACTGTTTTTT; CDR3aa: CASSFGQGRGFNEKLFF
abundance: NA; len: 13; v_gene: TRBV10-3; d_gene: NA; j_gene: TRBJ2-1; CDR3nt: TGTGCCATCAGTGGAACCGGAGGTGGCGAGCAGTTCTTC; CDR3aa: CAISGTGGGEQFF
abundance: NA; len: 14; v_gene: TRBV10-1; d_gene: NA; j_gene: TRBJ1-5; CDR3nt: TGCGCCAGCAGTGGACAGTTTAGCAATCAGCCCCAGCATTTT; CDR3aa: CASSGQFSNQPQHF
abundance: NA; len: 14; v_gene: TRBV7-9; d_gene: NA; j_gene: TRBJ1-2; CDR3nt: TGTGCCAGCAGCTTAGGCAGGGGAGAGGGTGGCTACACCTTC; CDR3aa: CASSLGRGEGGYTF
abundance: NA; len: 16; v_gene: TRBV29-1; d_gene: NA; j_gene: TRBJ2-7; CDR3nt: TGCAGCGCGGGCGGCGTTAGCGGCCAAAGCTCCTACGAGCAGTACTTC; CDR3aa: CSAGGVSGQSSYEQYF
abundance: NA; len: 16; v_gene: TRBV27; d_gene: TRBD1; j_gene: TRBJ2-7; CDR3nt: TGTGCCAGCAGCTTTGCACCGGGACAGGGGGCCTACGAGCAGTACTTC; CDR3aa: CASSFAPGQGAYEQYF
abundance: NA; len: 15; v_gene: TRBV19; d_gene: TRBD1; j_gene: TRBJ1-5; CDR3nt: TGTGCCTCGACCAACACCGGGGACAGAGTTCAGCCCCAGCATTTT; CDR3aa: CASTNTGDRVQPQHF
abundance: NA; len: 13; v_gene: TRBV27; d_gene: NA; j_gene: TRBJ1-2; CDR3nt: TGTGCCAGCCACGGTGGACTTGGCTATGGCTACACCTTC; CDR3aa: CASHGGLGYGYTF
abundance: NA; len: 13; v_gene: TRBV4-2; d_gene: NA; j_gene: TRBJ2-7; CDR3nt: TGTGCCAGCAGCCAAGCCGACCCCCTCGAGCAGTACTTC; CDR3aa: CASSQADPLEQYF
abundance: NA; len: 13; v_gene: TRBV7-8; d_gene: NA; j_gene: TRBJ2-7; CDR3nt: TGTGCCAGCAGCGGAACAAATCGTCACGAGCAGTACTTC; CDR3aa: CASSGTNRHEQYF
abundance: NA; len: 13; v_gene: TRBV19; d_gene: NA; j_gene: TRBJ1-2; CDR3nt: TGTGCCAGTAGTATGTCCAGGAGCTATGGCTACACCTTC; CDR3aa: CASSMSRSYGYTF
abundance: NA; len: 13; v_gene: TRBV19; d_gene: TRBD1; j_gene: TRBJ1-1; CDR3nt: TGTGCCACTCTTGACAGGGGGCTAGCTGAAGCTTTCTTT; CDR3aa: CATLDRGLAEAFF